This T cell receptor beta chain is drawn from a study of cytomegalovirus exposure and HLA in healthy donors. Study background: Of some 400 genotyped donors, 81% grouped in the Caucasian-associated ancestry cluster. Study outcomes and limitations: An observed cluster of highly shared sequence variants was recorded as a likely sequencing artifact. A later analysis showed HLA-associated TCR beta chains outstripping equally common others in clonal expansion.

Germline lookup yields CDR1 SGHTA and CDR2 FQGNSA. This CDR3 has 13 residues. V was trimmed by 1 base and J by 7 bases, leaving 11 bases between them. This PCR relied on a set of 60 Vbeta primers and 13 Jbeta primers. This table comes from immunoSEQ multiplex PCR, and its TCRdb copy is limited to in-frame clones, with some not included. The sample carries 210,000 or so clones, approximately 90% recorded once. As regards this clone: What it binds is not known.

The chain couples TRBV7-2 to TRBJ2-7; maybe TRBD1 (5 bases). This clonotype originated in a woman aged 18-29 years in good health and CMV-seronegative. Sequenced sample: PBMCs. The CDR3 bases are TGTGCCAGCAGCTTAGTAGGGGTCAATGAGCAGTACTTC. Encoded protein: CASSLVGVNEQYF.